These 27 T cell receptor beta chains share one sample of origin, sequenced in a study of technical replicates of blood from a handful of donors (dated by TCRdb to the late 2010s). The method was the immunoSEQ multiplex PCR assay. TCRdb stores this immuneACCESS table with in-frame sequences only. Part of the clones is absent; in the studies checked, under half of the shortfall reflects unresolved V genes, and no reason is known for the rest. In this sample the table shows approximately 81,000 clones, over 90% of which occur a single time. The ten largest make up approximately 0.39% of the sample. The sequencing sample was made of T cells isolated from PBMCs. Receptor source: a human donor in good health.

The gene calls are TRBV19 and TRBJ2-7; TRBD2 agrees at 8 bases. The CDR3 is made up of 14 amino acids. V dropped 5 bases and J dropped 4; count of bases not matched to a gene: 7. Germline V CDR1 and CDR2: LNHDA, SQIVND (reference sequence). CDR3 coding DNA: TGTGCCAGTAGTTCAACCGGGACTAGTTACGAGCAGTACTTC. It is translated as CASSSTGTSYEQYF.

The chain is built from TRBV2 and TRBJ2-1; TRBD2 matches at 14 bases. This CDR3 has 16 residues. J lost 4 bases, V lost 6 bases, and 5 bases had no gene match. Germline V CDR1 and CDR2: SNHLY, FYNNEI. This CDR3 is CASSGLAGGSYNEQFF. The CDR3 DNA reads as TGTGCCAGCAGCGGACTAGCGGGAGGTTCATACAATGAGCAGTTCTTC.

The V call is TRBV4-1, the J call TRBJ2-1; the match to TRBD1 covers 10 bases. CDR1 is MGHRA, CDR2 YSYEKL, per germline. V lost 0 bases and J lost 7; bases outside the gene matches: 6. This CDR3 has 16 amino acids. CDR3 sequence (DNA): TGCGCCAGCAGCCAAGAGAGGACAGGGGGTGGGAATGAGCAGTTCTTC. It yields the protein CASSQERTGGGNEQFF.

The chain carries TRBV25-1 and TRBJ1-5; 7 nucleotides match TRBD1. With 3 bases clipped from V and 4 bases from J, the junction kept 6 bases outside the gene matches. Germline-derived CDR1 and CDR2 are MGHDK and SYGVNS. The CDR3 is made up of 15 amino acids. CDR3 DNA: TGTGCCAGCAGTGACTCAGGGGGATTAAATCAGCCCCAGCATTTT. Its protein product is CASSDSGGLNQPQHF.

V is TRBV2 and J is TRBJ2-1; 7 nucleotides agree with TRBD2. Per germline, CDR1 SNHLY and CDR2 FYNNEI. V lost 8 bases and J lost 8; bases outside the gene matches: 6. This CDR3 spans 12 amino acids. The chain's CDR3 is CASDGRTDEQFF. CDR3 bases: TGTGCCAGCGACGGGAGGACCGATGAGCAGTTCTTC.

The chain has TRBV6-1 and TRBJ1-2; D gene uncertain. V lost 5 bases and J lost 6, with 7 bases in between. The CDR3 is 11 residues long. The germline V gene encodes CDR1 MNHNS and CDR2 SASEGT. The CDR3 spells CASSWANGYTF. The CDR3 nucleotides are TGTGCCAGCAGTTGGGCGAATGGCTACACCTTC.

Of note for this clone: The same CDR3 is also encoded by other DNA sequences in this sample. This chain links TRBV5-1 with TRBJ2-3; 10 bases agree with TRBD2. Germline V gene lookup returns CDR1 SGHRS and CDR2 YFSETQ. Losses at the gene ends were 0 bases for V and 5 bases for J; bases not matched to a gene: 3. The CDR3 loop spans 15 amino acids. In nucleotides, the CDR3 is TGCGCCAGCAGCTTGGATCTAGCGGGAGTAGATACGCAGTATTTT. This sequence encodes CASSLDLAGVDTQYF.

The CDR3 sequence: CACTPPQGNNEKLFF. DNA for the CDR3: TGTGCCTGCACACCCCCGCAGGGAAATAATGAAAAACTGTTTTTT. This sequence joins TRBV30 and TRBJ1-4, with D maybe TRBD1 (5 bases). Trimming pared 6 bases from V and 4 bases from J, leaving 18 bases between. This CDR3 is 15 amino acids long. Germline V gene lookup returns CDR1 GTSNPN and CDR2 SVGIG (reference sequence).

The chain combines TRBV5-1 with TRBJ2-5, with 9 positions matching TRBD1. CDR3 length: 15 residues. From germline, CDR1 is SGHRS and CDR2 YFSETQ. The V gene end was trimmed by 5 bases and the J gene end by 4 bases; junction bases not matched to a gene: 9. In DNA, the CDR3 is TGCGCCAGCAGTAAACAACAGGGGGCTAGAGAGACCCAGTACTTC. As protein: CASSKQQGARETQYF. Variable domain in full (rest from reference TRBV5-1 and TRBJ2-5): KAGVTQTPRYLIKTRGQQVTLSCSPISGHRSVSWYQQTPGQGLQFLFEYFSETQRNKGNFPGRFSGRQFSNSRSEMNVSTLELGDSALYLCASSKQQGARETQYFGPGTRLLVL.

As regards this clone: At the DNA level, this CDR3 is encoded by other sequences in the same sample as well. This rearrangement joins TRBV27 to TRBJ1-2, with TRBD1 matching over 8 bases. This CDR3 is 14 amino acids long. The junction had 3 bases not matched to a gene; V was cut back by 2 bases and J by 4 bases. The germline CDR1 and CDR2 sequences are MNHEY and SMNVEV (reference sequence). Here the CDR3 reads CASSLGQGGYGYTF. The CDR3 nucleotides read TGTGCCAGCAGTTTAGGACAGGGAGGCTATGGCTACACCTTC.

This clone was counted between two and nine times. The chain joins TRBV7-9 to TRBJ1-1, with 9 positions matching TRBD1. The CDR3 covers 15 residues. Germline CDR1 is SEHNR and CDR2 is FQNEAQ (reference sequence). Losses at the gene ends were 6 bases for V and 3 bases for J; bases not matched to a gene: 8. The CDR3 bases are TGTGCCAGCAGTCTGTTCAGACAGGGGGACACTGAAGCTTTCTTT. It is translated as CASSLFRQGDTEAFF.

The J gene is TRBJ2-3, the V gene TRBV30, with TRBD1 matching over 8 bases. This CDR3 contains 17 residues. V gave up 0 bases and J gave up 6 bases; unmatched junction bases: 14. Germline V gene data show CDR1 as GTSNPN and CDR2 as SVGIG (reference sequence). The CDR3 here is CAWSVKPGTGHTDTQYF. CDR3 DNA: TGTGCCTGGAGTGTTAAACCCGGGACAGGACATACGGATACGCAGTATTTT. The complete variable domain, with remaining parts taken from reference TRBV30 and TRBJ2-3, reads SQTIHQWPATLVQPVGSPLSLECTVEGTSNPNLYWYRQAAGRGLQLLFYSVGIGQISSEVPQNLSASRPQDRQFILSSKKLLLSDSGFYLCAWSVKPGTGHTDTQYFGPGTRLTVL.

J is TRBJ2-1 and V is TRBV18; 11 bases line up with TRBD1. The CDR3 is 19 amino acids. Trimming cost V 8 bases and J 1 base; bases outside gene matches: 16. Germline-derived CDR1 and CDR2 are KGHSH and LQKENI. CDR3 protein: CASTPPGQGAFSSYNEQFF. The CDR3 region has the DNA TGTGCCAGCACCCCACCCGGACAGGGGGCCTTCTCTTCCTACAATGAGCAGTTCTTC.

This chain uses TRBV5-6 with TRBJ2-5; 7 bases fit TRBD1. Trimming took 0 bases from V and 3 from J; bases not matched to a gene: 8. The CDR3 spans 16 residues. CDR1 and CDR2 from the germline V gene are SGHDT and YYEEEE. CDR3 sequence: CASSLAPATGEETQYF. CDR3 in DNA: TGTGCCAGCAGCTTGGCCCCAGCAACAGGGGAAGAGACCCAGTACTTC.

The chain employs TRBV15 and TRBJ1-4, with 8 bases identical to TRBD1. The CDR3 runs 14 residues. J was trimmed by 7 bases and V by 5 bases; bases with no gene match: 6. Germline V gives CDR1 LNHNV, CDR2 YYDKDF (reference sequence). The CDR3 reads CATSLGTGAEKLFF. As DNA, the CDR3 is TGTGCCACCAGCCTCGGGACAGGAGCTGAAAAACTGTTTTTT.

This chain connects TRBV11-2 to TRBJ1-5, with TRBD1 as a possible D gene (5 bases). CDR1 is SGHAT and CDR2 is FQNNGV in the germline V gene. Between the trimmed V and J ends, which lost 5 bases and 6 bases, there was a span of 11 bases. CDR3 length: 13 amino acids. CDR3 region: CASSHGGGQPQHF. In DNA, the CDR3 is TGTGCCAGCAGCCACGGGGGGGGTCAGCCCCAGCATTTT. Full variable domain (outside the CDR3, taken from reference TRBV11-2 and TRBJ1-5): EAGVAQSPRYKIIEKRQSVAFWCNPISGHATLYWYQQILGQGPKLLIQFQNNGVVDDSQLPKDRFSAERLKGVDSTLKIQPAKLEDSAVYLCASSHGGGQPQHFGDGTRLSIL.

The chain employs TRBV29-1 and TRBJ2-7; 13 nucleotides match TRBD2. The V gene's germline CDR1 is SQVTM and CDR2 ANQGSEA. Trimming removed 7 bases from V and 1 base from J; junction bases left unmatched: 7. This CDR3 is 15 amino acids long. The CDR3 loop is CSAWTSGRSSYEQYF. The CDR3 coding sequence is TGCAGCGCCTGGACTAGCGGGAGAAGTTCCTACGAGCAGTACTTC.

Here the CDR3 reads CASRTSGRAYNEQFF. The DNA for the CDR3 is TGTGCCAGCAGAACTAGCGGGAGGGCCTACAATGAGCAGTTCTTC. The rearrangement joins TRBV7-2 to TRBJ2-1; 13 positions agree with TRBD2. This CDR3 is 15 amino acids long. The germline gives CDR1 SGHTA, CDR2 FQGNSA. The trim removed 6 bases at V and 2 bases at J, leaving 1 base unmatched. The variable domain in full, with the rest retrieved from reference TRBV7-2 and TRBJ2-1, is GAGVSQSPSNKVTEKGKDVELRCDPISGHTALYWYRQSLGQGLEFLIYFQGNSAPDKSGLPSDRFSAERTGGSVSTLTIQRTQQEDSAVYLCASRTSGRAYNEQFFGPGTRLTVL.

This chain links TRBV30 with TRBJ2-3; 11 bases align to TRBD2. CDR1 and CDR2 from the germline V gene are GTSNPN and SVGIG (reference sequence). The CDR3 runs to 13 residues. The J segment lost 2 bases and the V segment lost 7 bases, leaving 2 bases of the junction unmatched. In DNA, the CDR3 is TGTGCCTCACTAGCGGGAGCCACAGATACGCAGTATTTT. Protein: CASLAGATDTQYF. The whole variable domain, filled in from reference TRBV30 and TRBJ2-3, reads SQTIHQWPATLVQPVGSPLSLECTVEGTSNPNLYWYRQAAGRGLQLLFYSVGIGQISSEVPQNLSASRPQDRQFILSSKKLLLSDSGFYLCASLAGATDTQYFGPGTRLTVL.

The CDR3 is CASSSGVNTEAFF. The CDR3, as DNA: TGTGCCAGCAGCAGCGGAGTGAACACTGAAGCTTTCTTT. The chain has TRBV7-2 and TRBJ1-1, with no clear D. The ends were cut back, 5 bases at V and 0 bases at J, with 7 bases in the middle. Germline CDR1 reads SGHTA; CDR2 reads FQGNSA. The CDR3 extends over 13 amino acids.

V gene TRBV6-1 combines with J gene TRBJ2-1, with TRBD2 matching over 12 bases. Germline V gene lookup returns CDR1 MNHNS and CDR2 SASEGT. J lost 7 bases, V lost 4 bases, and 14 bases had no gene match. The length of the CDR3 is 18 residues. In DNA, the CDR3 is TGTGCCAGCAGTGCCACAGGGAGTGGGGGACTAGCGGGTAATGAGCAGTTCTTC. As protein: CASSATGSGGLAGNEQFF.

The V and J genes are TRBV10-3 and TRBJ2-3, with D unresolved. The CDR3 covers 14 residues. Trimming pared 0 bases from V and 2 bases from J, leaving 6 bases between. Germline V lookup: CDR1 ENHRY, CDR2 SYGVKD. CDR3 nucleotide sequence: TGTGCCATCAGTGAGTCGCGCAACACAGATACGCAGTATTTT. Amino acid sequence: CAISESRNTDTQYF.

The genes are TRBV4-1 and TRBJ2-2, with 7 nucleotides matching TRBD1. Germline V gene data show CDR1 as MGHRA and CDR2 as YSYEKL. V was pared by 4 bases and J by 1 base, with 12 bases of the junction left unmatched. CDR3 length equals 18 residues. This CDR3 is CASSLSGQAFMNTGELFF. CDR3 in DNA: TGCGCCAGCAGCCTCTCAGGACAGGCATTCATGAACACCGGGGAGCTGTTTTTT.

The chain recombines TRBV2 with TRBJ2-5, with TRBD1 as a possible D gene (6 bases). Germline CDR1 SNHLY, CDR2 FYNNEI. The CDR3 has 14 amino acids. With 4 bases removed from V and 5 bases from J, the gap between germline ends came to 14 bases. CDR3 region: CASSGGSRGETQYF. In DNA form, the CDR3 reads TGTGCCAGCAGTGGAGGAAGCAGGGGTGAGACCCAGTACTTC.

The chain uses TRBV5-1 and TRBJ2-1; tentative D call: TRBD2 (6 bases). The CDR3 is 13 amino acids. From germline, CDR1 is SGHRS and CDR2 YFSETQ. Deletions cut 3 bases from V and 7 bases from J, with 11 bases between. CDR3 sequence: CASSSVAENEQFF. The CDR3 DNA reads as TGCGCCAGCAGCTCCGTAGCGGAGAATGAGCAGTTCTTC.

The rearrangement links TRBV6-4 to TRBJ2-3; TRBD2 aligns across 10 bases. There are 18 residues in the CDR3. J gave up 6 bases and V 0 bases, and 12 bases lay outside the gene matches. Germline V gives CDR1 MRHNA, CDR2 SNTAGT. The CDR3, as DNA: TGTGCCAGCAGTGACTCTCCTCCCAGCGGGAGGGTTCGGGATACGCAGTATTTT. It yields the protein CASSDSPPSGRVRDTQYF.

The chain carries TRBV11-3 and TRBJ2-7; D is perhaps TRBD2 (6 bases). The CDR3 extends over 15 amino acids. Germline V gene data show CDR1 as SGHNT and CDR2 as YENEEA. The V and J ends lost 1 base and 3 bases respectively, with 13 bases between them. The CDR3 DNA sequence: TGTGCCAGCAGCTTAGCTTCCGGGGGATACTACGAGCAGTACTTC. Translation: CASSLASGGYYEQYF.